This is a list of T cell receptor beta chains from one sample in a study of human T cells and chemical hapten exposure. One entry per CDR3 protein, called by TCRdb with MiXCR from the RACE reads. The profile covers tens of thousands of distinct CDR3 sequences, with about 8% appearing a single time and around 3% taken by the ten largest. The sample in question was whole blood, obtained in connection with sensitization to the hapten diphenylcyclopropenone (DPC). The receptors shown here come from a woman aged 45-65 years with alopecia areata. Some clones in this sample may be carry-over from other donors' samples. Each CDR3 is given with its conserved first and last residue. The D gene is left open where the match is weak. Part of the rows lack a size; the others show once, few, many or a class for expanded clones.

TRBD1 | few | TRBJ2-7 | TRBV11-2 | TGTGCCAGCAGCCCAGGACAGGGATACGAGCAGTACTTC | CASSPGQGYEQYF
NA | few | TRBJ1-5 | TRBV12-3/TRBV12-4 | TGTGCCAGCAGTTTCCCTCGACAGTCCCAGCATTTT | CASSFPRQSQHF
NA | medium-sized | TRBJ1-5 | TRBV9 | TGTGCCAGCAGCGACGGACAGAGCAATCAGCCCCAGCATTTT | CASSDGQSNQPQHF
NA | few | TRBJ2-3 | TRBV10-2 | TGCGCCAGCACAGGAGGACCCCGCACAGATACGCAGTATTTT | CASTGGPRTDTQYF
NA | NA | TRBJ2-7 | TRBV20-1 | TGCAGTGCTAGGAGGAGGGACTGCTCCTACGAGCAGTACTTC | CSARRRDCSYEQYF
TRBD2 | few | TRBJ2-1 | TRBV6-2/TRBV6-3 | TGTGCCAGCAGTTACGGTACTAGCGGGAGGGCCGGTCGTGAGTTCTTC | CASSYGTSGRAGREFF
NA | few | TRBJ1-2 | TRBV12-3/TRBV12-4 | TGTGCCAGCAGTCCACGTCTGGAGGGCTATGGCTACACCTTC | CASSPRLEGYGYTF
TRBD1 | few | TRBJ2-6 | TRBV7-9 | TGTGCCAGCAGGGGGTACAGGGGAATATCTGGGGCCAACGTCCTGACTTTC | CASRGYRGISGANVLTF
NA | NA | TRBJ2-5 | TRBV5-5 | TGTGCCAGCAGCGCCTCTACAGGAGCCCAAAAAGAGACCCAGTACTTC | CASSASTGAQKETQYF
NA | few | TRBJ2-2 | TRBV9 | TGTGCCAGCAGCTCACTAGCTAACACCGGGGAGCTGTTTTTT | CASSSLANTGELFF
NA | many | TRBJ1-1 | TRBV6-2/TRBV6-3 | TGTGCCAGCAGTCATGCGGCAGTGCCCAACACTGAAGCTTTCTTT | CASSHAAVPNTEAFF
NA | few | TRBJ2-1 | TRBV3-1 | TGTGCCAGCAGCCACCTAGAAGCGGGCAATGAGCAGTTCTTC | CASSHLEAGNEQFF
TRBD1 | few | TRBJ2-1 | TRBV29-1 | TGCAGCGTTGGACGGGCTCAGGGGGCGGGGAATGAGCAGTTCTTC | CSVGRAQGAGNEQFF
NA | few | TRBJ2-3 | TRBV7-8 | TGTGCCAGCAGCTTAGTCCACACAGATACGCAGTATTTT | CASSLVHTDTQYF
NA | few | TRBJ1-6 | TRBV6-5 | TGTGCCAGCAGTTACTCGGACGGCCTGAGCTCCTATAATTCACCCCTCCACTTT | CASSYSDGLSSYNSPLHF
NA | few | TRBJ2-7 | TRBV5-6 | TGTGCCAGCAGCCCTCAACTAGGCTACGAGCAGTACTTC | CASSPQLGYEQYF
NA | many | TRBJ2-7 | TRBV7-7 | TGTGCCAGCAGCCGCGGACAAGGAGGGACCTACGAGCAGTACTTC | CASSRGQGGTYEQYF
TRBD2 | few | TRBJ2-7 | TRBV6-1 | TGTGCCAGCAGTGAAGTTCTAGCGGGGGGGCGATACGAGCAGTACTTC | CASSEVLAGGRYEQYF
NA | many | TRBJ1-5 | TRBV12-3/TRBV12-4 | TGTGCCAGCAGTTTACGGCAGGGAGAGCAGCCCCAGCATTTT | CASSLRQGEQPQHF
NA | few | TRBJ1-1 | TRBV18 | TGTGCCAGCTCACCATCAGAATTTACAGGGATGGGGACTGAAGCTTTCTTT | CASSPSEFTGMGTEAFF
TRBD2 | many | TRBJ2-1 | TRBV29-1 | TGCAGCGCCCCCGGGACTAGCGGGAGCTCTTGGGATGAGCAGTTCTTC | CSAPGTSGSSWDEQFF
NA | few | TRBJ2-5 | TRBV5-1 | TGCGCCAGCTCCCTGGGCCGTTCACCAGAGACCCAGTACTTC | CASSLGRSPETQYF
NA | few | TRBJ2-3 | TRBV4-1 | TGCGCCAGCAGCCGGGACTTAATCACAGATACGCAGTATTTT | CASSRDLITDTQYF
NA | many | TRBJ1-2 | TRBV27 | TGTGCCAGCAGTTTATCGTGGGGACTGAACTATGGCTACACCTTC | CASSLSWGLNYGYTF
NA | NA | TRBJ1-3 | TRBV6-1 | TGTGCCAGCCTCTCTGGAAACACCATATATTTT | CASLSGNTIYF
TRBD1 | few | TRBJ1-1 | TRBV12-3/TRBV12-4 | TGTGCCAGTCGTCAGGGGGCTTACACTGAAGCTTTCTTT | CASRQGAYTEAFF
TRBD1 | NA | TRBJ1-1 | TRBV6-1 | TGTGCCAGCAGTTTTTCGGGACAGCCTGAAGCTTTCTTT | CASSFSGQPEAFF
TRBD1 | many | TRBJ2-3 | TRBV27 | TGTGCCAGCAGTAAACAAGGGACAGGGGGCACAGATACGCAGTATTTT | CASSKQGTGGTDTQYF